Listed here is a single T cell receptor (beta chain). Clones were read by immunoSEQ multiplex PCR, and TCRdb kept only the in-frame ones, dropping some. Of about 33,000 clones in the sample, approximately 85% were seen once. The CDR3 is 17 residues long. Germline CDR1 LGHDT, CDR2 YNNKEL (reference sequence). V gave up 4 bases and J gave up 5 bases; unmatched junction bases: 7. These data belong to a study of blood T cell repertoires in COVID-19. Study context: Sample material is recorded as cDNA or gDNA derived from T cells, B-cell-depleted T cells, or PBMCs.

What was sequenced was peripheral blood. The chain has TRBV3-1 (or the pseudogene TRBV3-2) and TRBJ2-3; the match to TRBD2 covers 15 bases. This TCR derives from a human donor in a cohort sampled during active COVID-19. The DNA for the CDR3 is TGTGCCAGCAGCCCCTCCGGACTAGCGGGGGGGCTAGATACGCAGTATTTT. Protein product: CASSPSGLAGGLDTQYF.